The 14 T cell receptor beta chains listed next were all sequenced from one sample in a study of T cells after yellow fever vaccination. TCRdb independently ran MiXCR on the 5' RACE reads; one entry per CDR3 protein. The sample holds about 170,000 distinct CDR3 sequences, more than 9.5% seen once. The specimen comprised CD8+ T cells sorted from PBMCs, sampled 15 days after the yellow fever booster vaccination. These receptors originate from a man aged 18-30 years who received the YFV17D yellow fever vaccine.

This clonotype was found a few times. The gene calls are TRBV4-1 and TRBJ2-2; 7 bases fit TRBD2. The CDR3 is 15 residues long. Germline V lookup: CDR1 MGHRA, CDR2 YSYEKL. The J segment lost 6 bases and the V segment lost 1 base, leaving 5 bases of the junction unmatched. DNA of the CDR3: TGCGCCAGCAGCCAAGTCCCAGGGAGGGCCGGGGAGCTGTTTTTT. Translated, it gives CASSQVPGRAGELFF.

This clonotype was seen only a few times. The chain is built from TRBV29-1 and TRBJ2-1, with D unresolved. Germline CDR1 is SQVTM and CDR2 is ANQGSEA. V lost 2 bases, J lost 8 bases, and 4 bases lay in between. The CDR3 is 10 amino acids. The CDR3 DNA is TGCAGCGTTGAACTCTATGAGCAGTTCTTC. Translated, it gives CSVELYEQFF.

V usage is TRBV6-2 or TRBV6-3 and J usage is TRBJ2-7, with 10 bases aligning to TRBD1. Germline V gene sequence: CDR1 MNHEY, CDR2 SVGEGT. The CDR3 is 17 amino acids. J was trimmed by 3 bases and V by 0 bases; bases with no gene match: 8. CDR3 protein: CASSYSKSGQGDYEQYV. As DNA, the CDR3 is TGTGCCAGCAGTTACTCGAAGTCAGGACAGGGGGACTACGAGCAGTACGTC.

At least ten counts were recorded for this clonotype. This rearrangement joins TRBV4-3 to TRBJ2-6; D is perhaps TRBD1 (5 bases). This CDR3 is built from 16 residues. CDR1 is LGHNA and CDR2 is YSLEER in the germline V gene. Trimming took off 3 bases at V and 0 bases at J, with 9 bases between the two ends. Here the CDR3 reads CASSHTTGSGANVLTF. DNA of the CDR3: TGCGCCAGCAGCCATACTACAGGCTCTGGGGCCAACGTCCTGACTTTC.

This clonotype was seen at least ten times. The V gene is TRBV28, the J gene TRBJ1-2; D not certain. Between the trimmed V and J ends, which lost 8 bases and 2 bases, there was a span of 18 bases. There are 15 residues in the CDR3. Germline V gives CDR1 MDHEN, CDR2 SYDVKM. The CDR3 loop is CASQRVGLTNYGYTF. The CDR3 bases are TGTGCCAGCCAAAGGGTGGGCCTGACCAACTATGGCTACACCTTC.

In this sample, this clonotype turned up a few times. The genes are TRBV7-3 and TRBJ2-1; TRBD2 is a possible D gene (6 bases). Germline V gives CDR1 SGHTA, CDR2 FQGTGA. V gave up 2 bases and J gave up 8 bases, with 16 bases separating them. The CDR3 extends over 15 amino acids. CDR3 sequence reads: CASSLSREGGDEQFF. CDR3 DNA: TGTGCCAGCAGCTTATCCCGTGAAGGCGGGGATGAGCAGTTCTTC.

This clonotype has only a few counts. The chain has TRBV29-1 and TRBJ1-2, with D uncertain. Trimming took 5 bases from V and 5 from J, leaving 12 bases between them. There are 12 residues in the CDR3. The germline V gene has CDR1 SQVTM and CDR2 ANQGSEA. CDR3 protein: CSVPDRGYGYTF. The DNA for the CDR3 is TGCAGCGTTCCCGATAGAGGGTATGGCTACACCTTC.

This clonotype was counted only a few times. Mismatch with germline at one junction end may stem from a read error. J is TRBJ2-5 and V is TRBV6-2 or TRBV6-3; no reliable D call. The CDR3 extends over 12 amino acids. Per the germline V gene, CDR1 is MNHEY and CDR2 is SVGEGT. CDR3 DNA: TGTGCCAGCAGATACGCCCAAAAGACCCAGTACTTC. Its translation is CASRYAQKTQYF.

This sequence joins TRBV7-2 and TRBJ1-6, with unresolved D. Germline V gene data show CDR1 as SGHTA and CDR2 as FQGNSA. The CDR3 length is 14 residues. V was pared by 4 bases and J by 12 bases, with 16 bases between. The CDR3 nucleotides read TGTGCCAGCAGCTATAAGTTTTGGCAGTTACCCCTCCACTTT. Translation: CASSYKFWQLPLHF.

This clonotype was counted a few times. The rearrangement links TRBV3-1 to TRBJ2-7; the match to TRBD1 covers 11 bases. In germline, CDR1 is LGHDT, CDR2 YNNKEL (reference sequence). CDR3 length: 15 amino acids. V lost 3 bases and J lost 4; bases outside the gene matches: 5. CDR3: CASSHAGQGVYEQYF. CDR3 bases: TGTGCCAGCAGCCACGCGGGACAGGGGGTTTACGAGCAGTACTTC.

V gene TRBV5-6 combines with J gene TRBJ2-7, with a possible D match to TRBD1 (7 bases). The V gene's germline CDR1 is SGHDT and CDR2 YYEEEE. This CDR3 has 13 amino acids. The V end lost 4 bases, the J end lost 6 bases, and 14 bases lay between the germline ends. CDR3 residues: CASSIGTAGEQYV. The CDR3 DNA reads as TGTGCCAGCAGCATCGGGACAGCGGGCGAGCAGTACGTC.

The J gene is TRBJ1-6, the V gene TRBV19; 9 bases are a match to TRBD1. CDR3 length: 15 residues. V was pared by 2 bases and J by 10 bases, with 6 bases of the junction left unmatched. Per the germline V gene, CDR1 is LNHDA and CDR2 is SQIVND (reference sequence). CDR3 residues: CASSITGQGRSPLHF. CDR3 coding DNA: TGTGCCAGTAGTATAACGGGACAGGGTCGCTCACCCCTCCACTTT.

V and J are TRBV30 and TRBJ1-1; possibly TRBD1 for D (5 bases). The germline V gene has CDR1 GTSNPN and CDR2 SVGIG (reference sequence). This CDR3 has 11 residues. Trimming removed 2 bases from V and 8 bases from J, with 9 bases in between. In nucleotides, the CDR3 is TGTGCCTGGAGTCCGGGGGGGGAAGCTTTCTTT. Protein product: CAWSPGGEAFF.

The chain links TRBV7-9 to TRBJ2-5, with D possibly being TRBD2 (7 bases). Trimming pared 5 bases from V and 3 bases from J, leaving 22 bases between. The V gene's germline CDR1 is SEHNR and CDR2 FQNEAQ (reference sequence). The CDR3 covers 17 residues. The DNA for the CDR3 is TGTGCCAGCAGCCCGTACGGTAACGGGGGGCGGAAAGAGACCCAGTACTTC. This sequence encodes CASSPYGNGGRKETQYF. Supplemented by reference TRBV7-9 and TRBJ2-5, the full variable domain reads DTGVSQNPRHKITKRGQNVTFRCDPISEHNRLYWYRQTLGQGPEFLTYFQNEAQLEKSRLLSDRFSAERPKGSFSTLEIQRTEQGDSAMYLCASSPYGNGGRKETQYFGPGTRLLVL.